This T cell receptor (beta chain) was profiled in a study of T cell changes during pregnancy in multiple sclerosis. Libraries were prepared by immunoSEQ multiplex PCR; TCRdb keeps only in-frame clonotypes and omits some of them. The sample includes fewer than 70,000 clones, around 90% of them seen just once. Germline V gene sequence: CDR1 MNHNS, CDR2 SASEGT. Trimming pared 2 bases from V and 3 bases from J, leaving 10 bases between. The CDR3 totals 14 residues. The specimen was peripheral blood, collected in the third trimester of pregnancy. This clonotype was sampled from a female donor with multiple sclerosis, enrolled in a pregnancy study. This chain links TRBV6-1 with TRBJ1-1; maybe TRBD1 (6 bases). CDR3 protein: CASSEWQGYTEAFF. The CDR3 bases are TGTGCCAGCAGTGAATGGCAGGGGTACACTGAAGCTTTCTTT.